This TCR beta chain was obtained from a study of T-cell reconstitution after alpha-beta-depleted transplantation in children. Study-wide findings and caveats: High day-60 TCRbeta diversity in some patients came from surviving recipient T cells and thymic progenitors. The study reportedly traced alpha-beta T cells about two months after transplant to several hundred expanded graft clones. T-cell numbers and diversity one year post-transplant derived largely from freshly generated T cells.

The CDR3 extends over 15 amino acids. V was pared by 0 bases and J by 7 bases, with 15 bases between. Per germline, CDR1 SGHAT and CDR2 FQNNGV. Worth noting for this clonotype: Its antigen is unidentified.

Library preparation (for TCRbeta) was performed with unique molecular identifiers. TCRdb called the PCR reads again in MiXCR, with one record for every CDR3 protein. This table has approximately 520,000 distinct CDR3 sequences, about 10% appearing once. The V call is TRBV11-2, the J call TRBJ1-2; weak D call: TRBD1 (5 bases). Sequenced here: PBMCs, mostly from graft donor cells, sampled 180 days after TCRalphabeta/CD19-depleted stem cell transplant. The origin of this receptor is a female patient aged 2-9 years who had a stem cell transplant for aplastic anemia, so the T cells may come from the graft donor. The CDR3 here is CASSLDWAGERGYTF. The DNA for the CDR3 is TGTGCCAGCAGCTTAGATTGGGCGGGGGAACGTGGCTACACCTTC.